Shown below are 10 T cell receptor beta chains from a single sample sequenced in a study of T-cell memory formation after mild COVID-19. TCRdb processed the 5' RACE reads anew with MiXCR; each CDR3 protein has one entry. The repertoire holds 150,000 to 200,000 distinct CDR3 sequences, with roughly 15% as singletons. The sample consisted of PBMCs or a T cell subset sorted from them (not recorded which). These receptors all come from an adult woman who had mild COVID-19 (a few samples of this study predate the infection). Cell type and time point are not known.

This clonotype was counted only a few times. V and J are TRBV29-1 and TRBJ2-7; 7 bases are shared with TRBD1. The CDR3 totals 14 residues. The germline gives CDR1 SQVTM, CDR2 ANQGSEA. The V and J ends lost 1 base and 3 bases, in that order; junction bases with no gene match: 6. The CDR3, as DNA: TGCAGCGTTGAAGTCCGGGACAGAAACTACGAGCAGTACTTC. Amino acids: CSVEVRDRNYEQYF.

This clonotype has more than one count but fewer than ten. The V call is TRBV12-3 or TRBV12-4, the J call TRBJ1-4; 10 bases are shared with TRBD1. CDR3 length: 14 amino acids. The trim removed 4 bases at V and 10 bases at J, leaving 6 bases unmatched. In DNA form, the CDR3 reads TGTGCCAGCAGTTCTTCCGGACAGGGGGTAAAACTGTTTTTT. Translation: CASSSSGQGVKLFF.

This clonotype was seen only a few times. This chain links TRBV6-1 with TRBJ2-4; TRBD2 agrees at 7 bases. The CDR3 has 17 residues. Trimming removed 5 bases from V and 0 bases from J; junction bases left unmatched: 10. Germline V gives CDR1 MNHNS, CDR2 SASEGT. In nucleotides, the CDR3 is TGTGCCAGCAGTAGAAAGGCGGGAGAGGGAGCCAAAAACATTCAGTACTTC. This gives the protein CASSRKAGEGAKNIQYF.

CDR3 DNA: TGCGCCAGCAGCTGGCAGGGGGGTTTGGGTCAGCCCCAGCATTTT. It translates to CASSWQGGLGQPQHF. The chain combines TRBV5-1 with TRBJ1-5, with 7 bases lining up with TRBD1. The CDR3 loop spans 15 amino acids. With 3 bases clipped from V and 6 bases from J, the junction kept 9 bases outside the gene matches. Germline values: CDR1 SGHRS, CDR2 YFSETQ.

The chain combines TRBV5-1 with TRBJ2-3, with 9 bases fitting TRBD2. Germline CDR1 and CDR2: SGHRS and YFSETQ. V dropped 0 bases and J dropped 1; count of bases not matched to a gene: 12. CDR3 length: 19 amino acids. CDR3 residues: CASSLVTSGRGSGTDTQYF. The DNA of the CDR3 is TGCGCCAGCAGCTTGGTGACTAGCGGACGAGGGTCCGGCACAGATACGCAGTATTTT.

This clonotype was counted many times. The rearrangement links TRBV20-1 to TRBJ2-1; 7 nucleotides line up with TRBD2. The germline CDR1 and CDR2 sequences are DFQATT and SNEGSKA (reference sequence). CDR3 length: 13 amino acids. V lost 6 bases, J lost 5 bases, and 7 bases stayed unmatched. As DNA, the CDR3 is TGCAGTGCGTCGCGGGAGAACAACAATGAGCAGTTCTTC. Residues: CSASRENNNEQFF.

This clonotype was seen a few times. The conserved phenylalanine or tryptophan is not found at the CDR3 terminus, so this likely reflects a read error. Because the CDR3's place on the DNA is in doubt, the DNA is left out and the CDR3 is given as listed by TCRdb. The rearrangement links TRBV2 to TRBJ2-1. 10 amino acids form the CDR3, both terminal residues included. Germline lookup yields CDR1 SNHLY and CDR2 FYNNEI. CDR3 protein: CASSEGSWEG.

This clonotype came up many times. The chain recombines TRBV24-1 with TRBJ2-1, with TRBD1 matching 7 bases. Germline CDR1 and CDR2: KGHDR and SFDVKD. The CDR3 loop spans 18 amino acids. Trimming removed 4 bases from V and 0 bases from J; junction bases left unmatched: 11. As DNA, the CDR3 is TGTGCCACCAGTGACCCCCAGGGGGATGGGGGCTCCTACAATGAGCAGTTCTTC. It specifies CATSDPQGDGGSYNEQFF.

The V call is TRBV7-2, the J call TRBJ2-4; D is ambiguous. The CDR3 is 11 amino acids. Trimming took 2 bases from V and 7 from J, leaving 3 bases between them. In germline, CDR1 is SGHTA, CDR2 FQGNSA. The CDR3 reads CASSLTNIQYF. The CDR3 nucleotides read TGTGCCAGCAGCTTAACGAACATTCAGTACTTC.

The genes are TRBV9 and TRBJ2-3; 8 bases line up with TRBD1. Trimming at V came to 5 bases and at J to 0 bases, leaving 8 bases not matched to a gene. Germline loops: CDR1 SGDLS, CDR2 YYNGEE. The CDR3 spans 16 residues. CDR3 sequence: CASSLQGVESTDTQYF. The CDR3 DNA sequence: TGTGCCAGCAGTTTACAGGGGGTAGAGAGCACAGATACGCAGTATTTT.